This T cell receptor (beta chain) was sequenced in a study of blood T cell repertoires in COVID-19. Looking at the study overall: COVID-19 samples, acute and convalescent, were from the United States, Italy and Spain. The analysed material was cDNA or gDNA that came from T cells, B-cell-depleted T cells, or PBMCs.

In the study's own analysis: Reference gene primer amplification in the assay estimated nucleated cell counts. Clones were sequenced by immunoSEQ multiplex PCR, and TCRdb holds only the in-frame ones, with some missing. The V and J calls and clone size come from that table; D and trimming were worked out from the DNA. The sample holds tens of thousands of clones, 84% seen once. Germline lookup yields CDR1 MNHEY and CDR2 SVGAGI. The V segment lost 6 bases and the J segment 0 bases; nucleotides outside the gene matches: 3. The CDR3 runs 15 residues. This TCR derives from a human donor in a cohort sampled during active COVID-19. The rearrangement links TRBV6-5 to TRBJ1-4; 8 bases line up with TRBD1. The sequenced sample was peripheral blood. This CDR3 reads CASRQTGATNEKLFF. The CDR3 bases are TGTGCCAGCAGACAGACAGGGGCAACTAATGAAAAACTGTTTTTT.